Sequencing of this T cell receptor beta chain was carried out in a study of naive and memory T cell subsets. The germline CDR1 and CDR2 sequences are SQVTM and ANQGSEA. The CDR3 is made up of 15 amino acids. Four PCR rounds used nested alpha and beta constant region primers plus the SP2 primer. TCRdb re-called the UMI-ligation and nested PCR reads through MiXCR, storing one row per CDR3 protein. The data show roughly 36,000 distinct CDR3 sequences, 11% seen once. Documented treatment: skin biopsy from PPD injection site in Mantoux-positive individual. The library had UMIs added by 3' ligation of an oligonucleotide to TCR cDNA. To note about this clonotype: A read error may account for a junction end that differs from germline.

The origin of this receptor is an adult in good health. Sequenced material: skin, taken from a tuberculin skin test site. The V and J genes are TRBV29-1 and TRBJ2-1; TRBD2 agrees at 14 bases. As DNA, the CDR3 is TGCAGCGGTGAACCCTTGGGACTAGCGGGAGCTGAGCAGTTCTTC. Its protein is CSGEPLGLAGAEQFF.